Following are 18 T cell receptor beta chains from one sample sequenced in a study of identical twins. MiXCR was run by TCRdb on the 5' RACE reads, yielding one entry per CDR3 protein. The profile shows a few hundred thousand distinct CDR3 sequences, 9% to 10% of them singletons. The sequenced sample was naive T cells sorted from blood. The receptors come from a woman aged 45 to 65 in good health.

This clonotype showed up many times. The V and J genes are TRBV5-1 and TRBJ1-4; 8 bases align to TRBD1. The CDR3 extends over 14 amino acids. Trimming took 4 bases from V and 8 from J; bases not matched to a gene: 7. Germline-derived CDR1 and CDR2 are SGHRS and YFSETQ. The CDR3 reads CASSIGQGVEKLFF. Written as DNA, the CDR3 is TGCGCCAGCAGCATCGGACAGGGCGTCGAAAAACTGTTTTTT. Full variable domain (remainder filled in from reference TRBV5-1 and TRBJ1-4): KAGVTQTPRYLIKTRGQQVTLSCSPISGHRSVSWYQQTPGQGLQFLFEYFSETQRNKGNFPGRFSGRQFSNSRSEMNVSTLELGDSALYLCASSIGQGVEKLFFGSGTQLSVL.

The table lists this clonotype with many counts. This chain joins TRBV20-1 and TRBJ2-1; D call uncertain. Trimming took 6 bases from V and 0 from J, leaving 12 bases between them. The CDR3 length is 14 residues. The germline CDR1 and CDR2 sequences are DFQATT and SNEGSKA (reference sequence). The CDR3, as DNA: TGCAGTGCGCTCGATCAGTACTCCTACAATGAGCAGTTCTTC. It translates to CSALDQYSYNEQFF.

The chain combines TRBV20-1 with TRBJ2-7; D not resolved. Germline V gene sequence: CDR1 DFQATT, CDR2 SNEGSKA (reference sequence). This CDR3 is built from 12 residues. Trimming cost V 4 bases and J 2 bases, with 9 bases left between them. Written as DNA, the CDR3 is TGCAGTGCTAAGGACCGAACCTACGAGCAGTACTTC. As protein: CSAKDRTYEQYF.

In this sample, this clonotype turned up a few times. The V and J genes are TRBV3-1 and TRBJ2-1, with D uncertain. V lost 0 bases to trimming and J lost 7 bases, with 13 bases between them. The germline V gene has CDR1 LGHDT and CDR2 YNNKEL (reference sequence). The CDR3 totals 15 residues. The CDR3 sequence is CASSQDMASLNEQFF. The CDR3 DNA reads as TGTGCCAGCAGCCAAGATATGGCTTCACTTAATGAGCAGTTCTTC.

The CDR3 sequence: CASSSFEGVPEAFF. The CDR3 bases are TGTGCCAGCAGCTCTTTTGAGGGGGTGCCTGAAGCTTTCTTT. The chain links TRBV7-2 to TRBJ1-1; weak D call: TRBD1 (6 bases). The CDR3 extends over 14 amino acids. Germline lookup yields CDR1 SGHTA and CDR2 FQGNSA. The V end was cut by 4 bases, the J end by 6 bases, with 15 bases between.

This clonotype was observed many times. The chain has TRBV15 and TRBJ2-7; possibly TRBD1 for D (6 bases). The CDR3 sequence is 14 residues long. Germline assignment: CDR1 LNHNV and CDR2 YYDKDF (reference sequence). Trimming pared 0 bases from V and 7 bases from J, leaving 13 bases between. CDR3 nucleotides: TGTGCCACCAGCAGAGACGAACAGGGTCAAGAGCAGTACTTC. Translating gives CATSRDEQGQEQYF.

Remarks on this clonotype: A read error may account for a junction end that differs from germline. This rearrangement joins TRBV5-1 to TRBJ2-1; D remains ambiguous. Per the germline V gene, CDR1 is SGHRS and CDR2 is YFSETQ. The CDR3 extends over 14 amino acids. The CDR3 sequence: CASSPRTNNNVQFF. CDR3 in DNA: TGCGCCAGCAGCCCCAGGACCAACAACAATGTGCAGTTCTTC.

J is TRBJ2-4 and V is TRBV28; no reliable D call. The CDR3 runs to 12 residues. Trimming shortened V by 1 base and J by 11 bases, and 9 bases separated the two germline ends. Germline lookup yields CDR1 MDHEN and CDR2 SYDVKM. This CDR3 is CASSLSSGFQYF. CDR3 coding DNA: TGTGCCAGCAGTTTATCTTCCGGTTTTCAGTACTTC.

This clonotype was recorded many times. This chain joins TRBV5-1 and TRBJ1-4; D possibly corresponds to TRBD1 (5 bases). There are 16 residues in the CDR3. CDR1 and CDR2 (germline): SGHRS, YFSETQ. Trimming removed 4 bases at V and 4 bases at J, with 17 bases between. The CDR3 reads CASSITRERGNEKLFF. The CDR3 DNA sequence: TGCGCCAGCAGCATCACCAGGGAGAGGGGTAATGAAAAACTGTTTTTT.

This clonotype was recorded many times. The V gene is TRBV5-1, the J gene TRBJ2-6; D is ambiguous. The CDR3 is made up of 17 amino acids. The ends were cut back, 0 bases at V and 1 base at J, with 11 bases in the middle. Germline loops: CDR1 SGHRS, CDR2 YFSETQ. The CDR3 loop is CASSLALSGSGANVLTF. Here the CDR3 DNA reads TGCGCCAGCAGCTTGGCCCTCTCTGGTTCTGGGGCCAACGTCCTGACTTTC. The variable domain in full, completed from reference TRBV5-1 and TRBJ2-6, reads KAGVTQTPRYLIKTRGQQVTLSCSPISGHRSVSWYQQTPGQGLQFLFEYFSETQRNKGNFPGRFSGRQFSNSRSEMNVSTLELGDSALYLCASSLALSGSGANVLTFGAGSRLTVL.

This clonotype was recorded at least ten times. The CDR3 nucleotides read TGCGCCAGCAGCTTAGAGGGGCACAAAAACATTCAGTACTTC. It specifies CASSLEGHKNIQYF. V gene TRBV5-1 combines with J gene TRBJ2-4; either TRBD1 or TRBD2 may supply D (5 bases each). Germline V gene lookup returns CDR1 SGHRS and CDR2 YFSETQ. This CDR3 has 14 residues. V was pared by 2 bases and J by 3 bases, with 9 bases between.

This clonotype was counted many times. The chain employs TRBV7-2 and TRBJ1-2, with 8 bases that match TRBD1. V shed 2 bases, J shed 3 bases, and the junction held 8 bases outside the gene matches. The CDR3 covers 16 residues. In germline, CDR1 is SGHTA, CDR2 FQGNSA. CDR3 DNA sequence: TGTGCCAGCAGCTTAACAGGGGGATGGGGATACTATGGCTACACCTTC. Its protein product is CASSLTGGWGYYGYTF.

The chain combines TRBV24-1 with TRBJ2-1; 7 bases fit TRBD2. Trimming took 4 bases from V and 9 from J; bases not matched to a gene: 14. The V gene's germline CDR1 is KGHDR and CDR2 SFDVKD. This CDR3 comprises 16 residues. CDR3 bases: TGTGCCACCAGTGACCCTCAGTACAATCTAGCGGCTGAGCAGTTCTTC. It is translated as CATSDPQYNLAAEQFF.

In this sample, this clonotype turned up many times. The chain recombines TRBV10-3 with TRBJ1-2, with D possibly matching TRBD1 (6 bases). V gave up 4 bases and J gave up 4 bases, with 13 bases separating them. This CDR3 region has 14 residues. Germline CDR1 reads ENHRY; CDR2 reads SYGVKD. CDR3 amino acids: CAISVGGQPYGYTF. CDR3 DNA sequence: TGTGCCATCAGTGTTGGGGGACAACCCTATGGCTACACCTTC.

Ten or more counts support this clonotype. The CDR3 is CSARDWDTGELFF. CDR3 DNA sequence: TGCAGTGCTAGAGATTGGGATACCGGGGAGCTGTTTTTT. The chain uses TRBV20-1 and TRBJ2-2, with no clear D. This CDR3 is 13 amino acids long. Trimming cost V 0 bases and J 5 bases, with 7 bases left between them. From germline, CDR1 is DFQATT and CDR2 SNEGSKA (reference sequence).

CDR3 nucleotide sequence: TGTGCCAGCAGCCTCCTTCGATCTGGGGCCAACGTCCTGACTTTC. Its translation: CASSLLRSGANVLTF. The V call is TRBV5-5, the J call TRBJ2-6; D unclear. Per the germline V gene, CDR1 is SGHKS and CDR2 is YYEKEE (reference sequence). This CDR3 contains 15 residues. V lost 4 bases to trimming and J lost 1 base, with 9 bases between them.

CDR3 sequence reads: CASSPGKSGYETQYF. DNA for the CDR3: TGCGCCAGCAGCCCAGGCAAATCAGGCTATGAGACCCAGTACTTC. This chain connects TRBV5-1 to TRBJ2-5; D is unresolved. The ends were cut back, 4 bases at V and 5 bases at J, with 18 bases in the middle. CDR1 and CDR2 (germline): SGHRS, YFSETQ. The CDR3 has 15 amino acids.

This clonotype has just a few counts. This sequence joins TRBV6-6 and TRBJ1-1; a weak D match, TRBD1 (5 bases). Germline CDR1 is MNHNY and CDR2 is SVGAGI (reference sequence). V gave up 5 bases and J gave up 6 bases, with 16 bases separating them. The CDR3 covers 14 residues. Written as DNA, the CDR3 is TGTGCCAGCAGTCCCACCGGGACCAAGTCTGAAGCTTTCTTT. Translating it yields CASSPTGTKSEAFF.